The rows below give T cell receptor beta chains drawn from one sample of a study of T cells in narcolepsy. The table came from immunoSEQ multiplex PCR; TCRdb's copy has only in-frame clones and leaves some out. The sample lists 20,000 to 30,000 clones, around 85% occurring once. Sequencing was carried out using memory (CD45RA-) CD4+ T cells from blood. These receptors came from a human donor in good health. Each CDR3 is given with its conserved first and last residue.

v_gene: TRBV9
CDR3aa: CASSQGLAEGRELFF

v_gene: TRBV7-9
CDR3aa: CASSPGTGLINEKLFF

v_gene: TRBV25-1
CDR3aa: CASSLGHPSTDTQYF

v_gene: TRBV19
CDR3aa: CASSTPTGLNEQFF

v_gene: TRBV6-1
CDR3aa: CASSEARTGEQYF

v_gene: TRBV6-5
CDR3aa: CASSTAGYEQYF

v_gene: TRBV29-1
CDR3aa: CSVLRGAGEQYF

v_gene: TRBV7-2
CDR3aa: CASSLGNTEQYF

v_gene: TRBV10-3
CDR3aa: CAISETPGARTEAFF

v_gene: TRBV5-1
CDR3aa: CASSGSGTGGRVTEAFF

v_gene: TRBV28
CDR3aa: CASRPLSGVGTEAFF

v_gene: TRBV9
CDR3aa: CASSEQGFSYEQYF

v_gene: TRBV5-1
CDR3aa: CASSLGVDQPQHF

v_gene: TRBV18
CDR3aa: CASSDRGTNEKLFF

v_gene: TRBV5-5
CDR3aa: CASSKDSSSYNEQFF

v_gene: TRBV7-8
CDR3aa: CASSLSGGVGELFF

v_gene: TRBV5-1
CDR3aa: CASSLGGTADREAFF

v_gene: TRBV9
CDR3aa: CASSVATGYEQFF

v_gene: TRBV6-5
CDR3aa: CASLLSGGESRGYTF

v_gene: TRBV5-1
CDR3aa: CASSIRQDSTGELFF

v_gene: TRBV6-1
CDR3aa: CASSEASDTQYF

v_gene: TRBV7-9
CDR3aa: CASSTDPGQANYGYTF

v_gene: TRBV7-2
CDR3aa: CASSLVPIQETQYF

v_gene: TRBV6-5
CDR3aa: CASRQGQHYEQYF

v_gene: TRBV5-1
CDR3aa: CASSASGLAPSDTQYF

v_gene: TRBV6-5
CDR3aa: CASRPRAPNEKLFF

v_gene: TRBV29-1
CDR3aa: CSVDASGLYNEQFF

v_gene: TRBV11-2
CDR3aa: CASSLVQGAGELFF

v_gene: TRBV7-2
CDR3aa: CASSLAWVFEAFF

v_gene: TRBV5-1
CDR3aa: CASSFSGSSYEQYF

v_gene: TRBV5-6
CDR3aa: CASSLNYEQYF

v_gene: TRBV18
CDR3aa: CASSPSQGGETQYF

v_gene: TRBV28
CDR3aa: CASSLLQGFNSGANVLTF

v_gene: TRBV10-3
CDR3aa: CAISVVEFSNQPQHF

v_gene: TRBV30
CDR3aa: CAWSREVVGEQFF

v_gene: TRBV7-2
CDR3aa: CASSLGVGAYNEQFF

v_gene: TRBV28
CDR3aa: CASSPLGQGDEQYF

v_gene: TRBV29-1
CDR3aa: CSVYRGHEQYF

v_gene: TRBV5-1
CDR3aa: CASSLLKPQHF

v_gene: TRBV7-6
CDR3aa: CASSLVDNPYNEQFF

v_gene: TRBV6-6
CDR3aa: CASSEPQGAYSEAFF

v_gene: TRBV6-6
CDR3aa: CASSGGGEKLFF

v_gene: TRBV28
CDR3aa: CASSPPLTSGINEQYF

v_gene: TRBV7-2
CDR3aa: CASSSQQGTRAEAFF

v_gene: TRBV10-3
CDR3aa: CAISEMVGGRGTLKQYF